The 32 T cell receptor beta chains below all came from one sample that was sequenced in a study of cytomegalovirus exposure and HLA in healthy donors. The primer mix had 60 Vbeta and 13 Jbeta primers. Profiled with immunoSEQ multiplex PCR; TCRdb holds only in-frame clones, not every one. The sample includes about 100,000 clones, roughly four fifths of them seen just once. The source material was PBMCs. These receptors originate from a man aged 50 to 59 in good health and CMV-seronegative.

This clone turned up a few times. The chain joins TRBV6-4 to TRBJ2-2, with 12 bases that match TRBD2. Trimming at V came to 7 bases and at J to 7 bases, leaving 7 bases not matched to a gene. The CDR3 is 15 amino acids. Germline values: CDR1 MRHNA, CDR2 SNTAGT. This CDR3 reads CASKRLAGDVGELFF. CDR3 bases: TGTGCCAGCAAACGACTAGCGGGAGATGTCGGGGAGCTGTTTTTT.

Only a few counts were recorded for this clone. This sequence joins TRBV5-1 and TRBJ2-1; the D is unclear. Germline CDR1 is SGHRS and CDR2 is YFSETQ. V dropped 1 base and J dropped 0 bases, with 8 bases sitting between them. This CDR3 contains 15 residues. This chain's CDR3 is CASSLSGSSYNEQFF. The CDR3 DNA reads TGCGCCAGCAGCTTGTCAGGTAGCTCCTACAATGAGCAGTTCTTC. Looking up the rest from reference TRBV5-1 and TRBJ2-1 gives the full variable domain: KAGVTQTPRYLIKTRGQQVTLSCSPISGHRSVSWYQQTPGQGLQFLFEYFSETQRNKGNFPGRFSGRQFSNSRSEMNVSTLELGDSALYLCASSLSGSSYNEQFFGPGTRLTVL.

As for this clone: One end of the junction varies from germline; a read error may be responsible. The gene calls are TRBV5-6 and TRBJ2-2, with 8 bases fitting TRBD1. Germline V gene sequence: CDR1 SGHDT, CDR2 YYEEEE. This CDR3 has 18 residues. The CDR3 DNA follows: TGTGCCAGCAGCACCTCCAGGGGGACAGGTTATCGGACCGGAGAGCTGTTTTTT. This sequence encodes CASSTSRGTGYRTGELFF.

The chain joins TRBV5-8 to TRBJ2-3; 12 positions match TRBD2. Germline V gene lookup returns CDR1 SGHTS and CDR2 YDEGEE. V lost 0 bases, J lost 4 bases, and 3 bases stayed unmatched. CDR3 length equals 16 residues. CDR3 sequence: CASSLAGTSGPDTQYF. The DNA of the CDR3 is TGTGCCAGCAGCTTGGCTGGGACTAGCGGGCCAGATACGCAGTATTTT.

The rearrangement uses TRBV28 and TRBJ2-7; 9 nucleotides align to TRBD2. Germline V lookup: CDR1 MDHEN, CDR2 SYDVKM. The length of the CDR3 is 14 residues. V dropped 10 bases and J dropped 3; count of bases not matched to a gene: 10. The CDR3 loop reads CATLRRGGVYEQYF. In DNA, the CDR3 is TGTGCCACCCTCCGGCGGGGGGGGGTCTACGAGCAGTACTTC.

The chain joins TRBV7-2 to TRBJ2-2; 11 nucleotides match TRBD2. Per germline, CDR1 SGHTA and CDR2 FQGNSA. There are 16 residues in the CDR3. V lost 5 bases and J lost 4; bases outside the gene matches: 6. The CDR3 DNA sequence: TGTGCCAGCAGCATTAGCGGGAGGGCCCGCACCGGGGAGCTGTTTTTT. Amino acids: CASSISGRARTGELFF.

The V and J genes are TRBV6-6 and TRBJ2-2; D gene unclear. V dropped 5 bases and J dropped 5 bases, with 15 bases sitting between them. Germline assignment: CDR1 MNHNY and CDR2 SVGAGI (reference sequence). The CDR3 is 15 amino acids. CDR3 amino acids: CASSIETPGTGELFF. The CDR3 DNA sequence: TGTGCCAGCAGTATCGAGACCCCCGGGACCGGGGAGCTGTTTTTT.

This chain joins TRBV13 and TRBJ2-7, with D possibly being TRBD1 (6 bases). CDR1 and CDR2 from the germline V gene are PRHDT and FYEKMQ (reference sequence). V lost 2 bases and J lost 5, with 13 bases in between. The CDR3 is 14 residues long. The CDR3 reads CASSLKNRADEQYF. The CDR3 DNA reads TGTGCCAGCAGCTTAAAGAACAGGGCCGACGAGCAGTACTTC.

The V gene is TRBV10-2, the J gene TRBJ1-1; a possible D gene is TRBD1 (5 bases). Germline V gene data show CDR1 as WSHSY and CDR2 as SAAADI. The CDR3 spans 16 residues. The germline V and J ends were trimmed by 3 bases and 1 base, with 15 bases remaining between them. The CDR3 DNA is TGCGCCAGCAGTGACCGGGCAGGGAAGGGGAACACTGAAGCTTTCTTT. Its translation: CASSDRAGKGNTEAFF.

This clone was observed a single time. V is TRBV5-1 and J is TRBJ1-5; 7 nucleotides align to TRBD1. Per germline, CDR1 SGHRS and CDR2 YFSETQ. Trimming cost V 0 bases and J 3 bases; bases outside gene matches: 6. The CDR3 spans 16 residues. CDR3 residues: CASSLGYGQDNQPQHF. In nucleotides, the CDR3 is TGCGCCAGCAGCTTGGGCTACGGACAGGACAATCAGCCCCAGCATTTT.

The chain employs TRBV5-1 and TRBJ2-1; D is possibly TRBD1 (5 bases). The CDR3 extends over 15 amino acids. CDR1 and CDR2 (germline): SGHRS, YFSETQ. V was trimmed by 3 bases and J by 0 bases, leaving 10 bases between them. CDR3 in DNA: TGCGCCAGCAGCTCCGTTAGGGGCTCCTACAATGAGCAGTTCTTC. Encoded protein: CASSSVRGSYNEQFF.

V gene TRBV13 combines with J gene TRBJ2-7; 8 bases line up with TRBD1. This CDR3 has 16 residues. The ends lost 5 bases at V and 0 bases at J; junction bases unmatched: 9. Germline CDR1 is PRHDT and CDR2 is FYEKMQ (reference sequence). The CDR3 region is CASSPGGDRSSYEQYF. CDR3 sequence (DNA): TGTGCCAGCAGCCCTGGCGGGGACAGGAGCTCCTACGAGCAGTACTTC.

The V call is TRBV9, the J call TRBJ2-1; TRBD2 aligns across 10 bases. This CDR3 is 15 amino acids long. J gave up 3 bases and V 5 bases, and 5 bases lay outside the gene matches. The germline V gene has CDR1 SGDLS and CDR2 YYNGEE. CDR3 coding DNA: TGTGCCAGCAGTCTGCAGCGGGGGGGCTACAATGAGCAGTTCTTC. It yields the protein CASSLQRGGYNEQFF.

Turning to this clone: The junction departs from germline at one end; a sequencing error may be responsible. The rearrangement uses TRBV7-9 and TRBJ2-7; TRBD1 aligns across 8 bases. The CDR3 covers 16 residues. The germline V gene has CDR1 SEHNR and CDR2 FQNEAQ (reference sequence). The CDR3 here is CSSSLGQGAREREQYF. CDR3 sequence (DNA): TGTTCCAGCAGCTTGGGGCAGGGGGCGAGGGAGAGAGAGCAGTACTTC.

This clone was seen a few times. The V gene is TRBV25-1, the J gene TRBJ1-5; 9 bases match TRBD1. The CDR3 totals 16 residues. Germline V gene data show CDR1 as MGHDK and CDR2 as SYGVNS. Trimming removed 3 bases from V and 1 base from J; junction bases left unmatched: 4. DNA of the CDR3: TGTGCCAGCAGTGATTTGGACAGGGGAAGCAATCAGCCCCAGCATTTT. Encoded protein: CASSDLDRGSNQPQHF.

This clone was recorded once. The chain recombines TRBV28 with TRBJ1-1, with D possibly being TRBD1 (5 bases). Germline loops: CDR1 MDHEN, CDR2 SYDVKM. The CDR3 runs to 10 residues. The V end lost 9 bases, the J end lost 7 bases, and 9 bases lay between the germline ends. The CDR3 region is CASQGIEAFF. As DNA, the CDR3 is TGTGCCAGTCAGGGCATTGAAGCTTTCTTT.

This clone was seen a few times. The chain links TRBV7-2 to TRBJ2-7; 12 nucleotides agree with TRBD1. There are 14 residues in the CDR3. V gave up 7 bases and J gave up 5 bases; unmatched junction bases: 6. Germline V CDR1 and CDR2: SGHTA, FQGNSA. For the CDR3, the DNA is TGTGCCAGCACCCCCGGGACAGGGGGCCACGAGCAGTACTTC. Translated: CASTPGTGGHEQYF.

This clone was observed a single time. V is TRBV28 and J is TRBJ1-3; a possible D gene is TRBD1 (5 bases). V lost 8 bases and J lost 5, with 10 bases in between. From germline, CDR1 is MDHEN and CDR2 SYDVKM. This CDR3 comprises 12 residues. CDR3 DNA: TGTGCCAGCCTCCAGGGCCGAAACACCATATATTTT. Protein: CASLQGRNTIYF.

The chain couples TRBV7-9 to TRBJ2-5, with 9 bases fitting TRBD2. From germline, CDR1 is SEHNR and CDR2 FQNEAQ (reference sequence). J was trimmed by 2 bases and V by 5 bases; bases with no gene match: 12. CDR3 length: 17 residues. The CDR3 DNA reads as TGTGCCAGCAGCCTCACTGAACTTCTAGCGGGACAAGAGACCCAGTACTTC. Encoded protein: CASSLTELLAGQETQYF.

This clone was picked up a small number of times. The gene calls are TRBV2 and TRBJ1-2; D not resolved. The CDR3 loop spans 12 amino acids. The germline V gene has CDR1 SNHLY and CDR2 FYNNEI. V was shortened by 4 bases and J by 4 bases, with 7 bases between the two germline ends. This CDR3 is CASSGEGYGYTF. For the CDR3, the DNA is TGTGCCAGCAGTGGGGAGGGCTATGGCTACACCTTC.

The sample holds a few counts of this clone. This sequence joins TRBV18 and TRBJ1-5, with 9 bases that match TRBD1. V was pared by 3 bases and J by 4 bases, with 10 bases of the junction left unmatched. The germline V gene has CDR1 KGHSH and CDR2 LQKENI. This CDR3 has 17 residues. The CDR3 DNA is TGTGCCAGCTCACCGATCCCGACAGGGGGTTCAAATCAGCCCCAGCATTTT. It codes for CASSPIPTGGSNQPQHF.

The rearrangement joins TRBV28 to TRBJ2-2; 7 bases are a match to TRBD2. The germline V gene encodes CDR1 MDHEN and CDR2 SYDVKM. This CDR3 has 15 residues. With V trimmed by 8 bases and J by 4 bases, 10 bases remained unmatched. For the CDR3, the DNA is TGTGCCAGCTTATGGGCTAGCGGCACCACCGGGGAGCTGTTTTTT. It encodes CASLWASGTTGELFF.

V is TRBV19 and J is TRBJ2-5; 9 bases fit TRBD1. Trimming took 6 bases from V and 5 from J; bases not matched to a gene: 7. The length of the CDR3 is 14 residues. CDR1 is LNHDA and CDR2 is SQIVND in the germline V gene (reference sequence). The CDR3 bases are TGTGCCAGTAGATGGGGGACAGGGTCGGAGACCCAGTACTTC. This translates into CASRWGTGSETQYF.

The rearrangement joins TRBV7-9 to TRBJ1-5; D remains unclear. The CDR3 spans 16 residues. V lost 5 bases, J lost 2 bases, and 16 bases lay in between. Looked up from germline, CDR1 is SEHNR and CDR2 is FQNEAQ (reference sequence). The CDR3: CASSAPGGGGNQPQHF. CDR3 bases: TGTGCCAGCAGCGCCCCCGGAGGTGGTGGCAATCAGCCCCAGCATTTT.

The chain uses TRBV7-3 and TRBJ1-1, with a possible D match to TRBD1 (6 bases). Between the trimmed V and J ends, which lost 1 base and 1 base, there was a span of 10 bases. Germline values: CDR1 SGHTA, CDR2 FQGTGA. This CDR3 has 15 amino acids. The CDR3 loop is CASSLRGGRNTEAFF. In DNA, the CDR3 is TGTGCCAGCAGCTTAAGGGGGGGCAGGAACACTGAAGCTTTCTTT.

The J gene is TRBJ2-1, the V gene TRBV14; 8 positions agree with TRBD1. The V gene's germline CDR1 is SGHDN and CDR2 FVKESK. V was pared by 3 bases and J by 4 bases, with 5 bases of the junction left unmatched. The CDR3 loop spans 15 amino acids. CDR3 DNA sequence: TGTGCCAGCAGCCATCGGACAGGGACTTACAATGAGCAGTTCTTC. Amino acid sequence: CASSHRTGTYNEQFF.

This chain connects TRBV2 to TRBJ2-1; TRBD2 agrees at 8 bases. The V segment lost 4 bases and the J segment 8 bases; nucleotides outside the gene matches: 10. Germline-derived CDR1 and CDR2 are SNHLY and FYNNEI. This CDR3 is 15 amino acids long. CDR3 amino acids: CASSAYKREKDEQFF. CDR3 nucleotides: TGTGCCAGCAGTGCTTACAAGCGGGAGAAGGATGAGCAGTTCTTC.

V and J are TRBV10-3 and TRBJ1-2; possible D gene TRBD1, 6 bases. The germline V gene has CDR1 ENHRY and CDR2 SYGVKD. The CDR3 is made up of 14 amino acids. V was cut by 0 bases and J by 7 bases, with 12 bases left in between. The CDR3 DNA follows: TGTGCCATCAGTGAGTCGATCAGGGGTGGTGGCTACACCTTC. Encoded protein: CAISESIRGGGYTF.

The rearrangement links TRBV28 to TRBJ2-6; D gene unclear. CDR1 is MDHEN, CDR2 SYDVKM, per germline. V was pared by 6 bases and J by 0 bases, with 6 bases between. CDR3 length: 14 residues. The CDR3 bases are TGTGCCAGCAGCCCCTCCTCTGGGGCCAACGTCCTGACTTTC. It encodes CASSPSSGANVLTF.

This clone was detected a few times. The genes are TRBV7-2 and TRBJ1-5; D not resolved. This CDR3 spans 16 amino acids. V gave up 2 bases and J gave up 2 bases, with 13 bases separating them. Germline V gene lookup returns CDR1 SGHTA and CDR2 FQGNSA. CDR3 sequence (DNA): TGTGCCAGCAGCTTAAATGTCGTAACGGGCAATCAGCCCCAGCATTTT. It is translated as CASSLNVVTGNQPQHF.

V gene TRBV4-3 combines with J gene TRBJ2-3; tentative D call: TRBD2 (5 bases). The V end was cut by 4 bases, the J end by 6 bases, with 17 bases between. The CDR3 spans 15 residues. Germline CDR1 LGHNA, CDR2 YSLEER. For the CDR3, the DNA is TGCGCCAGCAGCCGAAGGTGGGGAGCAACTGATACGCAGTATTTT. Translation gives CASSRRWGATDTQYF.

This clone was observed many times. CDR3 sequence: CASSLTGVNTDTQYF. CDR3 coding DNA: TGTGCCAGCAGCCTCACAGGGGTTAACACAGATACGCAGTATTTT. The rearrangement links TRBV6-4 to TRBJ2-3; 7 nucleotides line up with TRBD1. This CDR3 has 15 residues. In germline, CDR1 is MRHNA, CDR2 SNTAGT. The trim removed 6 bases at V and 2 bases at J, leaving 8 bases unmatched.